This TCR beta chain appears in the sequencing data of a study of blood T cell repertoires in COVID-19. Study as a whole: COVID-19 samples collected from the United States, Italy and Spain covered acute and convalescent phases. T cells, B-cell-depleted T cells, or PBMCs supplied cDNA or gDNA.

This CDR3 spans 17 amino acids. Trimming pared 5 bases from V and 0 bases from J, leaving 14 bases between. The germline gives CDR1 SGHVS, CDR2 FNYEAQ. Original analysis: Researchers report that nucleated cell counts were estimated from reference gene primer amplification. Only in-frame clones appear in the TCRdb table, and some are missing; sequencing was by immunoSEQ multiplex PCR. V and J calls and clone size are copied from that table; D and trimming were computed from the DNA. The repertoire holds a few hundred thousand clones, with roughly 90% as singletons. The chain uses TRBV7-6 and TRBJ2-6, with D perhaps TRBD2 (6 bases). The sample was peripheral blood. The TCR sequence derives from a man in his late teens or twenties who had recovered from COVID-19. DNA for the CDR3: TGTGCCAGCAGCCCATGGATGGACTACTCTGGGGCCAACGTCCTGACTTTC. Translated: CASSPWMDYSGANVLTF.